Sequencing of this T cell receptor beta chain was carried out in a study of radiation and T cells in renal cell carcinoma. Study-level results: From baseline, blood top tumor clonotypes peaked at 2 weeks post-radiation. No pretreatment tumor biopsies were available for baseline clonotypes.

The time point was: blood 2 weeks post-SBRT. Treatment denoted: 15 Gy SBRT to primary tumor, nephrectomy 4 weeks later. Of note for this clone: Its specificity is unknown.

Data came from immunoSEQ multiplex PCR; TCRdb stores just in-frame clones and leaves some out. The sample includes roughly 80,000 clones, 80% to 90% of them seen just once. The source is a woman aged 45-65 years with renal cell carcinoma. The material was blood, obtained from a patient whose treatment included radiotherapy and nephrectomy.

CDR3: CASSPQGNVNSPLHF. The CDR3 DNA reads as TGTGCCAGCAGCCCTCAGGGGAACGTAAATTCACCCCTCCACTTT. The genes are TRBV9 and TRBJ1-6; a possible D gene is TRBD1 (6 bases). There are 15 residues in the CDR3. V lost 4 bases, J lost 7 bases, and 15 bases lay in between. Germline values: CDR1 SGDLS, CDR2 YYNGEE.